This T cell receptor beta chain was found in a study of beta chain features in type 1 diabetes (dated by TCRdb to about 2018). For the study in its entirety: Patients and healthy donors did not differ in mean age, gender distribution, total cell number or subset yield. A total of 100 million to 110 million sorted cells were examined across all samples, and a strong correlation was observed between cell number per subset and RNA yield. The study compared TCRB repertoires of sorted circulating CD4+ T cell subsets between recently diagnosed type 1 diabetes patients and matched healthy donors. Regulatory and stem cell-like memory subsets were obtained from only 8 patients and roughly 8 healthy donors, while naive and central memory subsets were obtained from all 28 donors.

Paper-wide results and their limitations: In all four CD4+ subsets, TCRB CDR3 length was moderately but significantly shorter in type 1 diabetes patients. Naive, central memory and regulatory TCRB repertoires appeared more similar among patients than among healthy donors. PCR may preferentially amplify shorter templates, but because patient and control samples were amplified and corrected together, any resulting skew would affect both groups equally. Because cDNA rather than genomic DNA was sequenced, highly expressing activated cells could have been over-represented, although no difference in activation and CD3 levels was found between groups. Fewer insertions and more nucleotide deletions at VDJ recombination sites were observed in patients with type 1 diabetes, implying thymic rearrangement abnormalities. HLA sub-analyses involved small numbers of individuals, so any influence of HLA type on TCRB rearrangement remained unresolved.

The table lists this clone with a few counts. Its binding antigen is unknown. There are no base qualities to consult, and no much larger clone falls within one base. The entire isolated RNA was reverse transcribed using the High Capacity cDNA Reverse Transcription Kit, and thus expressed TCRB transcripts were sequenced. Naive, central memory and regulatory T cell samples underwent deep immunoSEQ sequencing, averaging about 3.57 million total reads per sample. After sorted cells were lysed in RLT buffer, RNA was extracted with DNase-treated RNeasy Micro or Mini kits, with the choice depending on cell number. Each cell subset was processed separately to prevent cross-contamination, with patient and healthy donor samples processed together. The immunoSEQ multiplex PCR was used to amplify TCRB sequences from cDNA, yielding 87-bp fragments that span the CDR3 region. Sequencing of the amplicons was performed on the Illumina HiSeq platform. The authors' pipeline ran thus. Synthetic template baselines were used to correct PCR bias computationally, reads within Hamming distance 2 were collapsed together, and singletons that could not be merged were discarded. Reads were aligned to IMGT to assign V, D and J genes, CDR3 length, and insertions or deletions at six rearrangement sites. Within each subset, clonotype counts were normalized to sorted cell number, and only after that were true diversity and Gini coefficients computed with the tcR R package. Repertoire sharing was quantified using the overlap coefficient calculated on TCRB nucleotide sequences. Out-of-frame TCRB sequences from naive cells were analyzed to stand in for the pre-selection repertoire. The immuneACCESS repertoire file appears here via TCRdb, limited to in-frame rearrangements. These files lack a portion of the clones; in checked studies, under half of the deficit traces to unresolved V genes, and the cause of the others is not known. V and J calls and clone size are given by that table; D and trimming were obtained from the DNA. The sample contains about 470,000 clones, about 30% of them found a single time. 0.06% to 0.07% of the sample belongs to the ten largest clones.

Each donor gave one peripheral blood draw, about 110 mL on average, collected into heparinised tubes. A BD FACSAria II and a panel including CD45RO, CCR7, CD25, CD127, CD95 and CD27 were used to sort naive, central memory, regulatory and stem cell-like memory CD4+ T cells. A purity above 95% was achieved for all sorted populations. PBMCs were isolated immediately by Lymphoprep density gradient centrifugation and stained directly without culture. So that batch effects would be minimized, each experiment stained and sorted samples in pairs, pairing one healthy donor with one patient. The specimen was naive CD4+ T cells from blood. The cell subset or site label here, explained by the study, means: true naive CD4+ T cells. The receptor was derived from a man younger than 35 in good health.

Read as DNA, the sequence is TGTGCCACAACCGAGGGACAGGGGAACACTGAAGCTTTCTTT. This codes for CATTEGQGNTEAFF. Recombination joined TRBV30 with TRBJ1-1, with 9 junctional bases fitting TRBD1. Looking up the germline V gene (reference sequence) yields CDR1 GTSNPN and CDR2 SVGIG. The CDR3 has 14 amino acids, counting the end cysteine and phenylalanine. Only CDR3 DNA remains: 42 bases, in frame from the first base. Here V drops 8 bases and J drops 1 base, and the junction holds 8 bases not matched to any gene.